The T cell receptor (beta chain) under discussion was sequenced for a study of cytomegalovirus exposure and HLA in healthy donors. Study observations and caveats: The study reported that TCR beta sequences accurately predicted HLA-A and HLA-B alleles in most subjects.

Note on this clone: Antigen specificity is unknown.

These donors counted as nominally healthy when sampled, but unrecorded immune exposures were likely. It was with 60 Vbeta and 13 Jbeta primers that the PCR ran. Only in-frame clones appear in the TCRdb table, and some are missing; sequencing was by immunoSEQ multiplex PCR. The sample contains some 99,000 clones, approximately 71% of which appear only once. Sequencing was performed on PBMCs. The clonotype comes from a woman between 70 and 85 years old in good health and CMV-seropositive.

The CDR3 coding sequence is TGTGCCAGCAGTTTTCGCGGAGAGGGTGAAGCTTTCTTT. The encoded protein is CASSFRGEGEAFF. The V call is TRBV6-6, the J call TRBJ1-1; D gene unclear. The CDR3 totals 13 residues. Deletions cut 4 bases from V and 7 bases from J, with 13 bases between. CDR1 and CDR2 from the germline V gene are MNHNY and SVGAGI (reference sequence).